These T cell receptor beta chains were read from a single sample in a study of technical replicates of blood from a few donors. The assay was immunoSEQ multiplex PCR, and TCRdb's table has in-frame clones only and misses some. The sample records about 93,000 clones, around 96% being singletons. Sequenced material: T cells isolated from PBMCs. The receptors here all came from a human donor in good health. The CDR3 runs from the conserved cysteine through the conserved F or W. D genes are given only for firm matches. Not every row has a clone size; where given, it reads once, few, many or a size class.

cdr3_nt	cdr3_aa	v_call	j_call	clone_size	d_call	cdr3_length
TGTGCCAGCAGCTTAAGGTCAGGGACAGCGGCCTACGAGCAGTACTTC	CASSLRSGTAAYEQYF	TRBV7-9	TRBJ2-7	.	TRBD1	16
TGTGCCAGCAGTTACAGTCCGGGTGCCACTGAAGCTTTCTTT	CASSYSPGATEAFF	TRBV6-6	TRBJ1-1	.	.	14
TGCGCCAGCAGCCAAGTCTTCCGGGGGGCTAATGAAAAACTGTTTTTT	CASSQVFRGANEKLFF	TRBV4-1	TRBJ1-4	.	.	16
TGTGCCAGTAGTATAGGGAGTGGGAGGTCTCAAGAGACCCAGTACTTC	CASSIGSGRSQETQYF	TRBV19	TRBJ2-5	.	.	16
TGTGCCAGCAGTTTTATACGGGGTGGGACAGATACGCAGTATTTT	CASSFIRGGTDTQYF	TRBV6-5	TRBJ2-3	.	.	15
TGTGCCAGCAGCTCCGACGGGGGTACTGGAAACACCATATATTTT	CASSSDGGTGNTIYF	TRBV7-9	TRBJ1-3	.	.	15
TGTGCCAGCAGTTTGCTAGCGGGGGACAATGAGCAGTTCTTC	CASSLLAGDNEQFF	TRBV28	TRBJ2-1	.	TRBD2	14
TGTGCCAGCAACAAACAGGGAATCCAAGAGACCCAGTACTTC	CASNKQGIQETQYF	TRBV6-1	TRBJ2-5	.	.	14
TGTGCCAGCAGCCCCGGACAGGGTGGGAGCACAGATACGCAGTATTTT	CASSPGQGGSTDTQYF	TRBV5-5	TRBJ2-3	.	TRBD1	16
TGTGCCAGCAGTTTCCGACAGGGCGGACAGCCCCAGCATTTT	CASSFRQGGQPQHF	TRBV28	TRBJ1-5	.	TRBD1	14
TGTGCCAGCAGCGGGCAGGGGGCTATCTACGAGCAGTACTTC	CASSGQGAIYEQYF	TRBV5-6	TRBJ2-7	.	TRBD1	14
TGTGCCAGCAGCTTAGTCTTGGACTCAAACACTGAAGCTTTCTTT	CASSLVLDSNTEAFF	TRBV7-9	TRBJ1-1	once	.	15
TGTGCCGCAAGACAGGGGGGGAACACTGAAGCTTTCTTT	CAARQGGNTEAFF	TRBV6-1	TRBJ1-1	.	TRBD1	13
TGTGCCAGCAGCTTAGTAGTCCTAAGCGGTCGGTTCTTC	CASSLVVLSGRFF	TRBV11-2	TRBJ2-1	.	.	13
TGTGCCAGCACCCATCAACGGGATCCCACCGGGGAGCTGTTTTTT	CASTHQRDPTGELFF	TRBV5-4	TRBJ2-2	.	.	15
TGCGCCAGCAGCCAAGCAGCCGAACAGGGGGCGGGCCAGTACTTC	CASSQAAEQGAGQYF	TRBV4-1	TRBJ2-5	.	TRBD1	15
TGCGCCAGCAGACCGGGACAGGGTCCACGAGGCACTGAAGCTTTCTTT	CASRPGQGPRGTEAFF	TRBV4-1	TRBJ1-1	.	TRBD1	16
TGTGCCAGCAGTGAAGAGGTCGGGAACCCGACAAACTACGAGCAGTACTTC	CASSEEVGNPTNYEQYF	TRBV2	TRBJ2-7	.	.	17
TGTGCCAGCATCCCTATTGGGGCCAACGTCCTGACTTTC	CASIPIGANVLTF	TRBV28	TRBJ2-6	.	.	13
TGTGCCAGTAGTATAGACGCCGGGACAGGGACCCTTTCGAAAAAACTGTTTTTT	CASSIDAGTGTLSKKLFF	TRBV19	TRBJ1-4	.	TRBD1	18
TGCGCCAGCAGCTTCCCCATAAGACTAGCGGGAGGGACAGGGACGGATACGCAGTATTTT	CASSFPIRLAGGTGTDTQYF	TRBV5-1	TRBJ2-3	.	TRBD2	20
TGTGCCAGCAGTAACATCCCTCCAGAAAAGAACACTGAAGCTTTCTTT	CASSNIPPEKNTEAFF	TRBV27	TRBJ1-1	few	.	16
TGTGCCAGCAGCAGTCGGACTAGCGGTAGCACAGATACGCAGTATTTT	CASSSRTSGSTDTQYF	TRBV5-4	TRBJ2-3	.	TRBD2	16
TGTGCCAGCAGTGAAACGGACCACAGGGGATCCTATAATTCACCCCTCCACTTT	CASSETDHRGSYNSPLHF	TRBV6-1	TRBJ1-6	.	TRBD1	18
TGTGCCAGCAGCTTGGCGTTTGCGCAGTATTTT	CASSLAFAQYF	TRBV5-4	TRBJ2-3	.	.	11